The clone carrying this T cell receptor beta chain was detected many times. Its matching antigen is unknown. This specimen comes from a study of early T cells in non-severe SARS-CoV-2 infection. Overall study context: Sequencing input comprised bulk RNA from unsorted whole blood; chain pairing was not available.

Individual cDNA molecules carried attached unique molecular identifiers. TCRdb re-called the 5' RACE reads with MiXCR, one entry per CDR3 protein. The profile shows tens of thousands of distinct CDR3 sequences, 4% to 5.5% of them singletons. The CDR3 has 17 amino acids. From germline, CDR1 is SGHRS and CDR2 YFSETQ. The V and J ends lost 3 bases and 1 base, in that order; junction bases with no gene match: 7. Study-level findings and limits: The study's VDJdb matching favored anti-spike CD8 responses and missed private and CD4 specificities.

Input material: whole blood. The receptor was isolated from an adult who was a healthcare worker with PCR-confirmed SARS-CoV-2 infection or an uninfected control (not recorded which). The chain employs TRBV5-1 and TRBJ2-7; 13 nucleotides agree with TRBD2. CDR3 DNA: TGCGCCAGCAGCTCCAGGACTAGCGGGGGCCAATCCTACGAGCAGTACTTC. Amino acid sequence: CASSSRTSGGQSYEQYF. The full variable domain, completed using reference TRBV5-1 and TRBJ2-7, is KAGVTQTPRYLIKTRGQQVTLSCSPISGHRSVSWYQQTPGQGLQFLFEYFSETQRNKGNFPGRFSGRQFSNSRSEMNVSTLELGDSALYLCASSSRTSGGQSYEQYFGPGTRLTVT.